A selection of T cell receptor beta chains follows, all from one sample in a study of T cells in Graves' hyperthyroidism and ophthalmopathy. Via MiXCR, TCRdb re-called the multiplex PCR reads, giving one row per CDR3 protein. The sample lists over 400,000 distinct CDR3 sequences; roughly 22% were seen once. Sample: blood. All receptors derive from a woman between 65 and 79 years old with Graves' ophthalmopathy. CDR3s include the opening cysteine and the closing phenylalanine or tryptophan. The D gene is left open where the match is weak. The listing skips clone size in some rows; elsewhere it reads once, few, many or a size class.

clone_size,d_call,j_call,v_call,cdr3_aa,cdr3_nt
few,TRBD1,TRBJ2-7,TRBV30,CAWSQTGDSSYEQYF,TGTGCCTGGAGCCAGACAGGGGATTCCTCCTACGAGCAGTACTTC
.,.,TRBJ1-3,TRBV5-1,CASSLAGQRSSGNTIYF,TGCGCCAGCAGCTTGGCCGGACAGCGTTCCTCTGGAAACACCATATATTTT
.,.,TRBJ2-5,TRBV30,CAWRLRVPYRETQYF,TGTGCCTGGAGGTTGAGGGTCCCCTACCGAGAGACCCAGTACTTC
.,TRBD1,TRBJ1-5,TRBV6-1,CASSQQGGGQPQHF,TGTGCCAGCAGTCAACAGGGGGGAGGTCAGCCCCAGCATTTT
many,TRBD2,TRBJ2-1,TRBV20-1,CSASTAGLAAYNEQFF,TGCAGTGCTAGCACCGCGGGACTAGCGGCCTACAATGAGCAGTTCTTC
many,.,TRBJ2-1,TRBV27,CASSPFSGSYNEQFF,TGTGCCAGCAGTCCCTTTAGCGGATCCTACAATGAGCAGTTCTTC
.,.,TRBJ1-6,TRBV6-1,CASRDTSPLHF,TGTGCCAGCAGAGACACTTCACCCCTCCACTTT
many,.,TRBJ2-2,TRBV7-6,CASSPAAGITGELFF,TGTGCCAGCAGCCCGGCGGCAGGCATCACCGGGGAGCTGTTTTTT
few,.,TRBJ1-3,TRBV5-1,CASSLVSSSGNTIYF,TGCGCCAGCAGCTTGGTTTCGAGCTCTGGAAACACCATATATTTT
many,TRBD1,TRBJ2-1,TRBV29-1,CSVAGQGKFDPTGEQFF,TGCAGCGTTGCGGGACAGGGTAAATTTGACCCGACGGGTGAGCAGTTCTTC
few,.,TRBJ2-3,TRBV12-3/TRBV12-4,CASSLDSTSTDTQYF,TGTGCCAGCAGCCTCGACTCCACTAGCACAGATACGCAGTATTTT
.,TRBD1,TRBJ2-3,TRBV7-2,CASREGQGTDTQYF,TGTGCCAGCAGGGAGGGACAGGGAACAGATACGCAGTATTTT
few,.,TRBJ2-2,TRBV10-3,CAIRGGATGELFF,TGTGCCATCCGAGGTGGAGCCACCGGGGAGCTGTTTTTT
.,.,TRBJ1-1,TRBV3-1,CASKPPGLKNTEAFF,TGTGCCAGCAAACCTCCGGGACTCAAGAACACTGAAGCTTTCTTT
few,.,TRBJ2-2,TRBV7-2,CASSVSGASRGGELFF,TGTGCCAGCAGCGTTAGCGGAGCTAGCCGGGGCGGGGAGCTGTTTTTT
many,TRBD1,TRBJ2-7,TRBV7-3,CASSYGQESEQYF,TGTGCCAGCAGCTACGGACAGGAGTCCGAGCAGTACTTC
.,.,TRBJ2-2,TRBV11-2,CASSPQLSGELFF,TGTGCCAGCAGCCCCCAGTTGAGCGGGGAGCTGTTTTTT
many,.,TRBJ1-5,TRBV11-2,CASSLEGSGNQPQHF,TGTGCCAGCAGCTTAGAAGGGTCGGGCAATCAGCCCCAGCATTTT
.,TRBD2,TRBJ2-1,TRBV24-1,CATRSGGRSYNEQFF,TGTGCCACCCGAAGCGGGGGCCGATCCTACAATGAGCAGTTCTTC
few,.,TRBJ2-3,TRBV12-5,CASQRGDTQYF,TGTGCTAGTCAGAGGGGAGATACGCAGTATTTT
few,TRBD2,TRBJ2-1,TRBV7-9,CASSNLAGWDSYNEQFF,TGTGCCAGCAGCAACCTAGCGGGATGGGACTCCTACAATGAGCAGTTCTTC
many,.,TRBJ2-7,TRBV5-1,CASSLASSSYEQYF,TGCGCCAGCAGCTTGGCCAGTTCGAGCTACGAGCAGTACTTC
.,.,TRBJ2-3,TRBV11-2,CASSFIGGGLQGTDTQYF,TGTGCCAGCAGCTTTATTGGCGGGGGCCTTCAAGGCACAGATACGCAGTATTTT
many,.,TRBJ2-1,TRBV20-1,CSAKFTLSYNEQFF,TGCAGTGCTAAATTCACTCTATCCTACAATGAGCAGTTCTTC
.,.,TRBJ1-2,TRBV20-1,CSARNREAYGYTF,TGCAGTGCTAGAAACAGGGAGGCCTATGGCTACACCTTC
.,.,TRBJ2-3,TRBV5-1,CASSLGQVDTQYF,TGCGCCAGCAGCTTGGGGCAGGTAGATACGCAGTATTTT
.,TRBD1,TRBJ1-1,TRBV27,CASSHLTGQRGTEAFF,TGTGCCAGCAGCCACTTAACGGGACAGAGAGGCACTGAAGCTTTCTTT
many,TRBD2,TRBJ2-1,TRBV14,CASSQGGGSFSYNEQFF,TGTGCCAGCAGCCAAGGGGGCGGGAGTTTCTCCTACAATGAGCAGTTCTTC
few,.,TRBJ1-2,TRBV29-1,CSVERGSYGYTF,TGCAGCGTTGAGCGAGGTAGCTATGGCTACACCTTC
few,.,TRBJ2-2,TRBV18,CASSQAAGTGELFF,TGTGCCAGCTCACAAGCGGCCGGGACCGGGGAGCTGTTTTTT
few,.,TRBJ2-5,TRBV19,CASSMAQAETQYF,TGTGCCAGTAGTATGGCGCAGGCAGAGACCCAGTACTTC
many,TRBD2,TRBJ2-7,TRBV28,CASEELAGGPFHEQYF,TGTGCCAGCGAAGAGCTAGCGGGAGGGCCATTCCACGAGCAGTACTTC
many,TRBD1,TRBJ1-2,TRBV18,CASSLGQGAGYGYTF,TGTGCCAGCTCCCTGGGGCAGGGGGCCGGCTATGGCTACACCTTC
few,.,TRBJ2-7,TRBV28,CASSLGLAPPEQYF,TGTGCCAGCAGTTTAGGCCTGGCCCCCCCCGAGCAGTACTTC
few,.,TRBJ2-7,TRBV20-1,CSASLGLQYF,TGCAGTGCTAGTCTAGGATTGCAGTACTTC
.,.,TRBJ2-7,TRBV6-2/TRBV6-3,CASSYSYEGSGEQYF,TGTGCCAGCAGTTACTCGTACGAGGGCTCAGGCGAGCAGTACTTC
many,.,TRBJ1-5,TRBV27,CASSPGQRDVWDSNQPQHF,TGTGCCAGCAGTCCAGGACAACGGGACGTATGGGACAGCAATCAGCCCCAGCATTTT
.,TRBD1,TRBJ2-4,TRBV30,CAWNVVGGDIQYF,TGTGCCTGGAATGTGGTAGGGGGCGACATTCAGTACTTC
many,.,TRBJ1-1,TRBV30,CAWSVLGGGPEAFF,TGTGCCTGGAGTGTACTCGGGGGAGGGCCTGAAGCTTTCTTT
few,TRBD2,TRBJ2-1,TRBV7-2,CASSLAVRLAEDNEQFF,TGTGCCAGCAGCTTAGCGGTTCGACTAGCGGAAGACAATGAGCAGTTCTTC
few,TRBD2,TRBJ2-1,TRBV6-2/TRBV6-3,CASSYSLAGTYNEQFF,TGTGCCAGCAGTTATTCGCTAGCGGGGACCTACAATGAGCAGTTCTTC
few,.,TRBJ2-1,TRBV10-1,CASRDGSSYNEQFF,TGCGCCAGCAGGGACGGTAGCTCCTACAATGAGCAGTTCTTC
few,TRBD1,TRBJ2-3,TRBV2,CASSDRQGAQYF,TGTGCCAGCAGTGACCGACAGGGAGCGCAGTATTTT
.,TRBD2,TRBJ2-6,TRBV5-1,CASRKLAGGRSGANVLTF,TGCGCCAGCAGGAAACTAGCGGGAGGTCGGTCTGGGGCCAACGTCCTGACTTTC
.,.,TRBJ1-1,TRBV25-1,CASTLGAEAFF,TGTGCCAGCACCCTTGGTGCCGAAGCTTTCTTT
.,TRBD2,TRBJ2-2,TRBV7-3,CASSLGLGAGELFF,TGTGCCAGCAGCTTAGGACTAGGTGCCGGGGAGCTGTTTTTT
many,.,TRBJ1-1,TRBV12-5,CASGLLQTETEAFF,TGTGCTAGTGGTTTGTTACAGACGGAAACTGAAGCTTTCTTT
few,TRBD2,TRBJ2-1,TRBV5-1,CASSDPGLPNEQFF,TGCGCCAGCAGCGACCCGGGACTACCAAATGAGCAGTTCTTC
.,TRBD1,TRBJ2-3,TRBV6-2/TRBV6-3,CASTKGQGTQYF,TGTGCCAGCACCAAGGGACAGGGGACGCAGTATTTT
few,TRBD1,TRBJ1-1,TRBV11-2,CASSSRTGGSWTEAFF,TGTGCCAGCAGCTCCCGGACAGGGGGCTCTTGGACTGAAGCTTTCTTT
.,.,TRBJ2-3,TRBV7-9,CASSPSLPSTDTQYF,TGTGCCAGCAGCCCAAGCCTTCCTAGCACAGATACGCAGTATTTT
few,.,TRBJ1-6,TRBV4-2,CASSQESYNSPLHF,TGTGCCAGCAGCCAAGAATCCTATAATTCACCCCTCCACTTT
many,TRBD1,TRBJ1-1,TRBV20-1,CSARDRVTEAFF,TGCAGTGCTAGGGACAGGGTTACTGAAGCTTTCTTT
many,.,TRBJ2-3,TRBV6-1,CASKPVGLTDTQYF,TGTGCCAGCAAACCAGTGGGACTCACAGATACGCAGTATTTT
.,TRBD2,TRBJ2-7,TRBV3-1,CASRATSAFNEQYF,TGTGCCAGCAGGGCGACTAGCGCGTTCAACGAGCAGTACTTC